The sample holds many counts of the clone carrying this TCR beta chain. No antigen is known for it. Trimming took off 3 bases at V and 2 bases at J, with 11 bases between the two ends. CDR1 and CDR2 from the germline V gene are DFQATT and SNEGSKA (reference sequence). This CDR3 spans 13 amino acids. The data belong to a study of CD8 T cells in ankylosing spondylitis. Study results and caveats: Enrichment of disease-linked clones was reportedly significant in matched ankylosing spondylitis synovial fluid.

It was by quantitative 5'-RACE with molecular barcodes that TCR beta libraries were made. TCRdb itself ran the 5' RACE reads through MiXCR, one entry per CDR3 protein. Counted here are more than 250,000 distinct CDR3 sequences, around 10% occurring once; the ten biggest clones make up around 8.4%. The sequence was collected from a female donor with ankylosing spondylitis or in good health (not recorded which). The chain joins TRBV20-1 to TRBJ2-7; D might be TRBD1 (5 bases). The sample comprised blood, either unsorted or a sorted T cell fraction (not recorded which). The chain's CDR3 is CSARGRVPYEQYF. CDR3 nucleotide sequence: TGCAGTGCTAGGGGCAGGGTCCCCTACGAGCAGTACTTC.